Each of the 27 T cell receptor beta chains below was sequenced from the same sample in a study of blood T cell repertoires in COVID-19. Data came from immunoSEQ multiplex PCR; TCRdb stores just in-frame clones and leaves some out. The table records over 90,000 clones, more than 80% of them present only once. The sequenced sample was peripheral blood. Receptors originate from a human donor in a cohort sampled during active COVID-19.

V and J are TRBV7-2 and TRBJ1-2, with D possibly TRBD1 on 6 matching bases. The CDR3 has 18 amino acids. CDR1 and CDR2 (germline): SGHTA, FQGNSA. Trimming took off 5 bases at V and 4 bases at J, with 26 bases between the two ends. Here the CDR3 reads CASSLLGGPTLWGYGYTF. DNA of the CDR3: TGTGCCAGCAGCCTCCTAGGGGGACCAACATTGTGGGGCTATGGCTACACCTTC.

This clone appeared a few times. This rearrangement joins TRBV3-1 (or the pseudogene TRBV3-2) to TRBJ1-2; TRBD1 matches 8 bases. The CDR3 is made up of 14 amino acids. The junction had 10 bases not matched to a gene; V was cut back by 4 bases and J by 9 bases. Germline CDR1 LGHDT, CDR2 YNNKEL (reference sequence). The CDR3 protein is CASSPITGGDRYTF. For the CDR3, the DNA is TGTGCCAGCAGCCCCATTACAGGGGGGGATCGCTACACCTTC.

The gene calls are TRBV3-1 (or the pseudogene TRBV3-2) and TRBJ2-5; possible D gene TRBD2, 6 bases. V lost 4 bases and J lost 4, with 13 bases in between. The CDR3 spans 14 residues. Germline CDR1 LGHDT, CDR2 YNNKEL (reference sequence). The CDR3: CASSRLASAETQYF. CDR3 sequence (DNA): TGTGCCAGCAGCCGCTTGGCTAGCGCAGAGACCCAGTACTTC.

The chain recombines TRBV4-3 with TRBJ2-2; D is possibly TRBD2 (5 bases). The germline V gene encodes CDR1 LGHNA and CDR2 YSLEER. V lost 1 base and J lost 5, with 11 bases in between. The CDR3 extends over 15 amino acids. The CDR3 DNA is TGCGCCAGCAGCCAAGTCCACGGGGTGACCGGGGAGCTGTTTTTT. Translation gives CASSQVHGVTGELFF.

In its sample, this clone was seen once. The chain joins TRBV7-9 to TRBJ1-4; D is possibly TRBD1 (5 bases). V dropped 1 base and J dropped 5 bases, with 11 bases sitting between them. The CDR3 consists of 15 residues. CDR1 is SEHNR, CDR2 FQNEAQ, per germline (reference sequence). The chain's CDR3 is CASSLVAGLNEKLFF. CDR3 bases: TGTGCCAGCAGCTTAGTGGCAGGGTTGAATGAAAAACTGTTTTTT.

This clone has just a few counts. The V and J genes are TRBV10-3 and TRBJ1-6; possibly TRBD1 for D (6 bases). Per germline, CDR1 ENHRY and CDR2 SYGVKD. The CDR3 totals 16 residues. The V end lost 3 bases, the J end lost 2 bases, and 11 bases lay between the germline ends. The CDR3 sequence: CAISDGRGTYNSPLHF. The CDR3 nucleotides read TGTGCCATCAGTGATGGCAGGGGCACCTATAATTCACCCCTCCACTTT.

The V gene is TRBV9, the J gene TRBJ2-2, with D possibly TRBD1 on 6 matching bases. Between the trimmed V and J ends, which lost 3 bases and 4 bases, there was a span of 16 bases. The CDR3 totals 16 residues. The V gene's germline CDR1 is SGDLS and CDR2 YYNGEE. In DNA, the CDR3 is TGTGCCAGCAGCGCAACGGACAGTAAGGGCACCGGGGAGCTGTTTTTT. Its translation: CASSATDSKGTGELFF.

About this clone: Other DNA sequences in the same sample also yield this CDR3. The CDR3 sequence is CASSLQDSYNEQFF. The CDR3 DNA follows: TGCGCCAGCAGCTTGCAGGACTCCTACAATGAGCAGTTCTTC. The rearrangement joins TRBV5-1 to TRBJ2-1, with D hard to call. The length of the CDR3 is 14 residues. With 1 base removed from V and 0 bases from J, the gap between germline ends came to 5 bases. From germline, CDR1 is SGHRS and CDR2 YFSETQ.

J is TRBJ1-2 and V is TRBV18, with a tentative D call TRBD1 (6 bases). Germline V lookup: CDR1 KGHSH, CDR2 LQKENI. V lost 3 bases to trimming and J lost 5 bases, with 13 bases between them. The CDR3 covers 14 residues. The CDR3 here is CASSPSRQGYGYTF. For the CDR3, the DNA is TGTGCCAGCTCACCCAGTCGTCAGGGGTATGGCTACACCTTC.

V gene TRBV3-1 (or the pseudogene TRBV3-2) combines with J gene TRBJ1-1; the D gene is possibly TRBD1 (5 bases). Trimming cost V 2 bases and J 4 bases, with 8 bases left between them. CDR1 LGHDT and CDR2 YNNKEL come from the germline V gene (reference sequence). This CDR3 contains 13 residues. CDR3 DNA: TGTGCCAGCAGCCAATCGGGGGTCACTGAAGCTTTCTTT. Its protein product is CASSQSGVTEAFF.

This clone appeared a few times. The chain links TRBV18 to TRBJ2-2; D may be TRBD1 (5 bases). Trimming took off 10 bases at V and 6 bases at J, with 18 bases between the two ends. The CDR3 length is 14 residues. CDR1 is KGHSH and CDR2 is LQKENI in the germline V gene. The CDR3 spells CATSDTSRAGELFF. The DNA for the CDR3 is TGTGCCACGTCGGACACCTCCCGGGCCGGGGAGCTGTTTTTT.

The chain uses TRBV4-2 and TRBJ2-2; possibly TRBD2 for D (7 bases). Trimming took 4 bases from V and 5 from J, leaving 20 bases between them. The CDR3 spans 17 residues. Germline CDR1 and CDR2: LGHNA and YNFKEQ. This CDR3 reads CASSPPRGGANTGELFF. In DNA form, the CDR3 reads TGTGCCAGCAGCCCTCCCCGAGGGGGGGCAAATACCGGGGAGCTGTTTTTT.

The genes are TRBV12-5 and TRBJ1-1; weak D call: TRBD1 (6 bases). The CDR3 length is 13 residues. CDR1 and CDR2 from the germline V gene are LGHNT and FRNRAP. The V gene lost 7 bases and the J gene lost 14 bases, with 23 bases spanning the gap. The CDR3 here is CASAPDGTKRKFF. CDR3 nucleotides: TGTGCTAGTGCTCCTGACGGGACAAAGAGGAAATTCTTT.

The V and J genes are TRBV7-2 and TRBJ2-7; perhaps TRBD2 as D (6 bases). Germline V gene data show CDR1 as SGHTA and CDR2 as FQGNSA. CDR3 length equals 14 residues. V was clipped by 1 base and J by 3 bases, with 10 bases between them. CDR3 nucleotide sequence: TGTGCCAGCAGCTTAGACGGAGGGAGCTACGAGCAGTACTTC. Amino acid sequence: CASSLDGGSYEQYF.

This clone occurred a few times. For the CDR3, the DNA is TGTGCCAGCAGCCACTACGTGGGAGGGGTGAATGAGCAGTTCTTC. This encodes CASSHYVGGVNEQFF. The chain combines TRBV3-1 (or the pseudogene TRBV3-2) with TRBJ2-1; 7 nucleotides align to TRBD2. The junction had 9 bases not matched to a gene; V was cut back by 3 bases and J by 7 bases. Germline V gene lookup returns CDR1 LGHDT and CDR2 YNNKEL (reference sequence). This CDR3 contains 15 residues.

The chain uses TRBV9 and TRBJ1-1; 8 nucleotides agree with TRBD1. CDR1 is SGDLS, CDR2 YYNGEE, per germline. With V trimmed by 0 bases and J by 11 bases, 9 bases remained unmatched. CDR3 length: 14 amino acids. CDR3 DNA: TGTGCCAGCAGCGTAGTCTCCGACAGGGGTCACGCTTTCTTT. Translating it yields CASSVVSDRGHAFF.

This chain links TRBV14 with TRBJ2-2; 9 bases are a match to TRBD1. The CDR3 totals 18 residues. CDR1 SGHDN and CDR2 FVKESK come from the germline V gene. Trimming removed 0 bases from V and 2 bases from J; junction bases left unmatched: 7. The CDR3 spells CASSQDKGQGPNTGELFF. Here the CDR3 DNA reads TGTGCCAGCAGCCAAGATAAGGGACAGGGCCCCAACACCGGGGAGCTGTTTTTT.

V gene TRBV5-1 combines with J gene TRBJ1-2; D is unresolved. The CDR3 has 17 amino acids. The germline gives CDR1 SGHRS, CDR2 YFSETQ. Trimming shortened V by 2 bases and J by 1 base, and 18 bases separated the two germline ends. The CDR3 DNA follows: TGCGCCAGCAGCTTTGGTCTTAACAGCCCTCTTAACTATGGCTACACCTTC. It is translated as CASSFGLNSPLNYGYTF.

The V gene is TRBV11-2, the J gene TRBJ2-2; TRBD2 agrees at 15 bases. The CDR3 length is 15 residues. Per the germline V gene, CDR1 is SGHAT and CDR2 is FQNNGV. The J segment lost 5 bases and the V segment lost 10 bases, leaving 5 bases of the junction unmatched. The CDR3: CATRTSGGVTGELFF. CDR3 coding DNA: TGTGCCACCCGGACTAGCGGGGGGGTGACCGGGGAGCTGTTTTTT.

CDR3 sequence: CASSLDRVGIYEQYF. As DNA, the CDR3 is TGTGCCAGCAGCTTAGACAGGGTTGGGATATACGAGCAGTACTTC. The chain combines TRBV11-3 with TRBJ2-7, with a weak D call TRBD1 (5 bases). Trimming shortened V by 0 bases and J by 4 bases, and 13 bases separated the two germline ends. CDR1 and CDR2 (germline): SGHNT, YENEEA. The CDR3 covers 15 residues.

CDR3 amino acids: CASTGQELSPLHF. CDR3 bases: TGTGCCAGCACGGGACAGGAGTTGTCACCCCTCCACTTT. The chain links TRBV14 to TRBJ1-6, with TRBD1 matching 8 bases. The germline gives CDR1 SGHDN, CDR2 FVKESK. After removal of 7 bases from V and 10 bases from J, the junction contained 6 bases not matched to a gene. This CDR3 is built from 13 residues.

The genes are TRBV18 and TRBJ1-1, with unresolved D. Germline loops: CDR1 KGHSH, CDR2 LQKENI. The ends were cut back, 0 bases at V and 1 base at J, with 9 bases in the middle. The CDR3 covers 15 residues. The chain's CDR3 is CASSPPPAGNTEAFF. As DNA, the CDR3 is TGTGCCAGCTCACCACCGCCGGCAGGGAACACTGAAGCTTTCTTT.

This clone turned up a few times. The chain's CDR3 is CASSLGQGYNQPQHF. CDR3 DNA sequence: TGTGCCAGCAGCTTAGGGCAGGGGTACAATCAGCCCCAGCATTTT. The chain is built from TRBV7-9 and TRBJ1-5, with a weak D call TRBD1 (6 bases). In germline, CDR1 is SEHNR, CDR2 FQNEAQ (reference sequence). The ends were cut back, 1 base at V and 3 bases at J, with 10 bases in the middle. The CDR3 spans 15 residues.

The J gene is TRBJ1-2, the V gene TRBV5-1; D unclear. Looked up from germline, CDR1 is SGHRS and CDR2 is YFSETQ. Trimming removed 3 bases at V and 4 bases at J, with 16 bases between. This CDR3 has 15 amino acids. The CDR3 sequence is CASSSTAGSGYGYTF. The DNA of the CDR3 is TGCGCCAGCAGCTCAACGGCGGGGTCGGGCTATGGCTACACCTTC.

The rearrangement uses TRBV6-5 and TRBJ1-2; 7 bases are shared with TRBD1. Germline V gene sequence: CDR1 MNHEY, CDR2 SVGAGI. The CDR3 consists of 13 residues. With 7 bases clipped from V and 4 bases from J, the junction kept 6 bases outside the gene matches. The CDR3 loop is CASTGTVGYGYTF. The CDR3 DNA is TGTGCCAGCACTGGGACAGTCGGCTATGGCTACACCTTC.

The count of this clone is one. CDR3 residues: CASSLVSVDTQYF. DNA of the CDR3: TGTGCCAGCAGCTTAGTTAGTGTAGATACGCAGTATTTT. The chain employs TRBV7-2 and TRBJ2-3, with unresolved D. Trimming stripped 1 base from V and 5 bases from J, with 7 bases between. Germline CDR1 reads SGHTA; CDR2 reads FQGNSA. This CDR3 is built from 13 residues.

This clone was found once. V gene TRBV4-2 combines with J gene TRBJ1-6; 7 positions match TRBD1. V trimming: 0 bases; J trimming: 5 bases; junction bases outside the gene matches: 16. CDR1 LGHNA and CDR2 YNFKEQ come from the germline V gene. This CDR3 is built from 20 residues. CDR3 bases: TGTGCCAGCAGCCAAGATCTTGTGACAGGGAATACTTTAGATAATTCACCCCTCCACTTT. Translated: CASSQDLVTGNTLDNSPLHF.